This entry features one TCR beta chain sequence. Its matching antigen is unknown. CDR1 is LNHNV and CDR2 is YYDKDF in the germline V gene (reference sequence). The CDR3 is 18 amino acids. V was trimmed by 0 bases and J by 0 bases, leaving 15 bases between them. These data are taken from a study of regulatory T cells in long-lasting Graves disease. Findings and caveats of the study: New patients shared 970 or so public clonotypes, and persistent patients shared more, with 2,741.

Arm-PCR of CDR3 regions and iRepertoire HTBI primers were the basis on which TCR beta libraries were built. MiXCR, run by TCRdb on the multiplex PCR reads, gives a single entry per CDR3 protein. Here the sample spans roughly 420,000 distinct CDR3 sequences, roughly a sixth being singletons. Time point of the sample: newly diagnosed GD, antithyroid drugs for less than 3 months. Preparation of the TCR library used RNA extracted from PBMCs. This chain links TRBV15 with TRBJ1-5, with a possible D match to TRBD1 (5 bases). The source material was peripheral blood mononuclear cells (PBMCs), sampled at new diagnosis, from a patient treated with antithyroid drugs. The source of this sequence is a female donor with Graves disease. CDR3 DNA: TGTGCCACCAGCAGAGATTTTGGGGCCCTGAATAGCAATCAGCCCCAGCATTTT. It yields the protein CATSRDFGALNSNQPQHF. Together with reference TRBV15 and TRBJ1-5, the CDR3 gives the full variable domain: DAMVIQNPRYQVTQFGKPVTLSCSQTLNHNVMYWYQQKSSQAPKLLFHYYDKDFNNEADTPDNFQSRRPNTSFCFLDIRSPGLGDTAMYLCATSRDFGALNSNQPQHFGDGTRLSIL.